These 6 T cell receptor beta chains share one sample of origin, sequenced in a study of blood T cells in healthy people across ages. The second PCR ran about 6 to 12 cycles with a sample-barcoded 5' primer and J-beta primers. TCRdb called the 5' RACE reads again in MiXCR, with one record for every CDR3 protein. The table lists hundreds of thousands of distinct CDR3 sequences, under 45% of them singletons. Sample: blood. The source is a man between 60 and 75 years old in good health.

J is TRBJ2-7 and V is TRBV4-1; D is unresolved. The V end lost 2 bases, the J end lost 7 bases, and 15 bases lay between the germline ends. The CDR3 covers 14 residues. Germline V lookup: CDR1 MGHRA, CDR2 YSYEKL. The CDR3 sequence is CASSQIYRTNEQYF. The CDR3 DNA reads TGCGCCAGCAGCCAAATATATAGGACCAATGAGCAGTACTTC.

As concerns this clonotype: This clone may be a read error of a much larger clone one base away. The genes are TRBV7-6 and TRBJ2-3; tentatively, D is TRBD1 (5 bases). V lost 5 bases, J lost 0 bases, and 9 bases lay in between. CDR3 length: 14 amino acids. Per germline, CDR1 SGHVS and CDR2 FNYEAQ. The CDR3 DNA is TGTGCCAGCAGCGTAAGACAGAGCACAGATACGCAGTATTTT. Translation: CASSVRQSTDTQYF.

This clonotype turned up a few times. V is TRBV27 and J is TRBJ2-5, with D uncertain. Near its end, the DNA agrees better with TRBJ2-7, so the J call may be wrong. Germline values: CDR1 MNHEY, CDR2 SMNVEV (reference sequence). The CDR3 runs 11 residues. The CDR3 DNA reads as TGTGCCAGCAGTTCCCGGTCCGAGCAGTACTTC. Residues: CASSSRSEQYF.

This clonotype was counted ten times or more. In DNA, the CDR3 is TGTGCCAGCAGCCTAACATCCATGGGACAGGGGTTCGGCTACACCTTC. Protein sequence: CASSLTSMGQGFGYTF. The chain uses TRBV5-8 and TRBJ1-2; 10 bases match TRBD1. This CDR3 is 16 amino acids long. Germline CDR1 is SGHTS and CDR2 is YDEGEE. V lost 4 bases to trimming and J lost 8 bases; unmatched junction nucleotides: 14.

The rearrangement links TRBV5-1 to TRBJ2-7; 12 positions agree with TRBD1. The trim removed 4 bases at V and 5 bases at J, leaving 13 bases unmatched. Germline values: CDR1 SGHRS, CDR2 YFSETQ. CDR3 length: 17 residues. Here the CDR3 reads CASSTGQGAFRPDEQYF. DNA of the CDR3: TGCGCCAGCAGCACGGGACAGGGGGCTTTTCGACCCGACGAGCAGTACTTC.

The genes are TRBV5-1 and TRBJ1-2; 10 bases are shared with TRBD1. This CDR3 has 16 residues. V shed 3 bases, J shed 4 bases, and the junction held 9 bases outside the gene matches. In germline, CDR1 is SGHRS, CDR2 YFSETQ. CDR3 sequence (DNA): TGCGCCAGCAGCTCGGAAGACAGGGGGCGGTTCTATGGCTACACCTTC. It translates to CASSSEDRGRFYGYTF.